This passage covers 9 T cell receptor beta chains from one sample sequenced in a study of blood T cell repertoires in COVID-19. Clones were read by immunoSEQ multiplex PCR, and TCRdb kept only the in-frame ones, dropping some. Of over 200,000 clones listed, about 87% are singletons. The sample comprised peripheral blood. These receptors all come from a man aged 55-75 years who had recovered from COVID-19.

The chain joins TRBV11-3 to TRBJ2-1; 14 nucleotides line up with TRBD2. Per germline, CDR1 SGHNT and CDR2 YENEEA. The CDR3 is 16 residues long. Germline trimming cut 1 base from V and 6 bases from J; bases unmatched to any gene: 2. DNA of the CDR3: TGTGCCAGCAGCTTAGGGGGGACTAGCGGGAGCAATGAGCAGTTCTTC. Amino acids: CASSLGGTSGSNEQFF. Together with reference TRBV11-3 and TRBJ2-1, the CDR3 gives the full variable domain: EAGVVQSPRYKIIEKKQPVAFWCNPISGHNTLYWYLQNLGQGPELLIRYENEEAVDDSQLPKDRFSAERLKGVDSTLKIQPAELGDSAVYLCASSLGGTSGSNEQFFGPGTRLTVL.

This clone was counted ten times or more. The genes are TRBV3-1 (or the pseudogene TRBV3-2) and TRBJ1-1; D is perhaps TRBD1 (5 bases). The V and J ends lost 3 bases and 8 bases respectively, with 25 bases between them. This CDR3 has 17 amino acids. Looked up from germline, CDR1 is LGHDT and CDR2 is YNNKEL (reference sequence). CDR3 DNA: TGTGCCAGCAGCCACTCTTCGACAGTCCTGCCGAAAGTGGAAGCTTTCTTT. Translating it yields CASSHSSTVLPKVEAFF.

The chain joins TRBV9 to TRBJ2-1; TRBD2 matches at 7 bases. J was trimmed by 0 bases and V by 0 bases; bases with no gene match: 12. CDR1 and CDR2 (germline): SGDLS, YYNGEE. This CDR3 region has 19 residues. CDR3 nucleotide sequence: TGTGCCAGCAGCGTAGTTGGGGGGGGTGAGCCACTCTCCTACAATGAGCAGTTCTTC. Amino acids: CASSVVGGGEPLSYNEQFF.

The V gene is TRBV11-2, the J gene TRBJ2-2; weak D call: TRBD2 (6 bases). This CDR3 contains 15 residues. V dropped 7 bases and J dropped 4 bases, with 16 bases sitting between them. Germline V lookup: CDR1 SGHAT, CDR2 FQNNGV. The CDR3 region is CASTRPGESTGELFF. The CDR3 DNA sequence: TGTGCCAGCACTCGACCGGGAGAGTCCACCGGGGAGCTGTTTTTT.

The chain recombines TRBV3-1 (or the pseudogene TRBV3-2) with TRBJ2-6; possible D gene TRBD2, 5 bases. With 7 bases removed from V and 3 bases from J, the gap between germline ends came to 7 bases. Germline CDR1 is LGHDT and CDR2 is YNNKEL (reference sequence). The CDR3 loop spans 13 amino acids. CDR3 protein: CASKRGGANVLTF. CDR3 coding DNA: TGTGCCAGCAAACGGGGTGGGGCCAACGTCCTGACTTTC.

The J gene is TRBJ2-7, the V gene TRBV7-2; 7 bases match TRBD2. Germline V gives CDR1 SGHTA, CDR2 FQGNSA. The CDR3 runs 14 residues. Germline trimming cut 5 bases from V and 2 bases from J; bases unmatched to any gene: 6. The CDR3 loop reads CASSAGLVAYEQYF. In DNA form, the CDR3 reads TGTGCCAGCAGCGCCGGACTAGTCGCCTACGAGCAGTACTTC.

This chain uses TRBV6-1 with TRBJ2-1; the match to TRBD2 covers 7 bases. Losses at the gene ends were 3 bases for V and 7 bases for J; bases not matched to a gene: 9. The CDR3 contains 15 residues. Germline V CDR1 and CDR2: MNHNS, SASEGT. CDR3: CASSEPGLTKNEQFF. CDR3 DNA: TGTGCCAGCAGTGAGCCGGGACTAACCAAGAATGAGCAGTTCTTC.

The chain is built from TRBV11-2 and TRBJ2-3, with D possibly matching TRBD2 (6 bases). This CDR3 has 15 amino acids. The germline gives CDR1 SGHAT, CDR2 FQNNGV. Trimming took 5 bases from V and 2 from J, leaving 14 bases between them. The CDR3 protein is CASSPEAGNTDTQYF. The DNA of the CDR3 is TGTGCCAGCAGCCCAGAGGCGGGGAACACAGATACGCAGTATTTT.

Comments on this clone: One end of the junction is discordant with germline, which a read error may explain. The rearrangement links TRBV12-3 or TRBV12-4 to TRBJ2-7; D may be TRBD1 (6 bases). This CDR3 region has 11 residues. CDR3 DNA sequence: TGTGCCAGCAGTTCGGGGACATCGCTTTTCTTC. Protein product: CASSSGTSLFF.